The entry that follows covers one T cell receptor (beta chain) sequence. As yet, its antigen is unknown. CDR1 and CDR2 (germline): MNHEY, SMNVEV (reference sequence). V lost 6 bases, J lost 1 base, and 11 bases lay in between. This CDR3 region has 14 residues. TCRdb's copy holds only in-frame clones and misses some; the assay was immunoSEQ multiplex PCR. The sample shows a few hundred thousand clones, roughly 88% of them seen only once. The study drew the donors from its approximately 120-subject validation cohort, separate from the approximately 700-subject first cohort. The source of the sample is a study of cytomegalovirus exposure and HLA in healthy donors. Study results and caveats: The study put some 160 TCR beta chains on its list as cytomegalovirus-associated. As confirmed in vitro, a few CMV-associated chains were specific for CMV antigens. There were some public TCRs occurring in many donors, but most TCR sequences were rare.

The source of this sequence is a woman between 18 and 29 years old in good health and CMV-seronegative. Material for sequencing was PBMCs. The chain employs TRBV27 and TRBJ2-3; D is perhaps TRBD2 (5 bases). CDR3 residues: CASSPISGTDTQYF. The CDR3 region has the DNA TGTGCCAGCAGCCCTATTAGCGGCACAGATACGCAGTATTTT.